This T cell receptor beta chain came from a study of cytomegalovirus exposure and HLA in healthy donors. Study-wide results and limits: Judged likely to be a sequencing artifact was a cluster of highly shared sequence variants. Later on, an analysis tied 15,000 to 20,000 TCR beta sequences to HLA alleles at 0.05 false discovery rate. The authors enumerated 180 or so TCR beta chains as linked to cytomegalovirus.

Researchers ran the PCR with 60 Vbeta and 13 Jbeta primers. Libraries were prepared by immunoSEQ multiplex PCR; TCRdb keeps only in-frame clonotypes and omits some of them. The data contain 60,000 to 75,000 clones, around 74% of them singletons. This CDR3 is 13 amino acids long. The ends were cut back, 6 bases at V and 5 bases at J, with 13 bases in the middle. CDR1 and CDR2 (germline): MDHEN, SYDVKM. With regard to this clone: The antigen remains undetermined.

The chain carries TRBV28 and TRBJ2-5; D perhaps matches TRBD1 (6 bases). Source material: PBMCs. The TCR originated in a woman in her 30s in good health and CMV-seropositive. The CDR3 DNA reads as TGTGCCAGCAGCCACAGGGATATGGAGACCCAGTACTTC. It translates to CASSHRDMETQYF.